What follows describes a single T cell receptor beta chain. This clonotype was counted ten times or more. The clone's antigen remains unknown. Base qualities are missing; no much larger clone stands one base away. The data stem from a study of CD8+CD57+ T cells in acquired aplastic anemia (dated by TCRdb to 2017 to 2018). Broadly, across the study: A mean of 3.2 ug of DNA, ranging from roughly 0.2 to 27.4 ug, was extracted from sorted CD4+ and CD8+ cells. CD8+CD57+ expansion was defined as a frequency above the mean frequency observed in healthy subjects.

Genomic DNA was used as template for profiling of TCR beta VDJ combinations and CDR3 sequences. An Illumina HiSeq 2000 was the platform used for TCR repertoire sequencing. In the authors' own workflow: TRBV/TRBJ rearrangement plots, CDR3 size and DJ length profiles, and Simpson's diversity index were used to evaluate the repertoires. The most abundant DNA sequence in the deep sequencing data was taken as the immunodominant clone. CDR3 amino acid sequences were checked for sharing across subjects and were also compared against the VDJdb database and published repertoires. The raw public reads went through TCRdb reprocessing: fastp at Q25, MiXCR clone calling, in-frame beta chains kept. Identical CDR3 protein sequences are pooled into one entry, listed with their most common genes and DNA. The V and J calls and clone size are TCRdb's, not the authors'. The sample contains fewer than 250,000 distinct CDR3 sequences, around 43% of them found a single time. In total, the top ten clones hold about 8.3% of the sample.

CDR1 and CDR2 are read off the germline V gene (reference sequence) as MNHNY and SVGAGI. Measured from the cysteine to the phenylalanine, the CDR3 is 15 residues long. Only the CDR3 part of the read is kept: 45 bases, read in frame from the first base. V gives up 4 bases and J gives up 1 base, and the segment between their germline ends measures 13 bases. The study at large found these results: CD8+ Simpson's diversity did not differ significantly between patients and healthy controls (P=0.060). Although 25 to 30 CD8+ CDR3 sequences were shared by patients and controls, these sequences appeared highly expressed in patients and within the immunodominant clones of patients.

Patients chosen for sequencing had shown expansion of CD8+CD57+ cells by flow cytometry. Every patient had severe acquired aplastic anemia, diagnosed using the International Study of Aplastic Anemia and Agranulocytosis and Camitta criteria. No therapy had been received by the patients at the time of blood sampling. In this study, sorted CD4+ and CD8+ T cells from the blood of healthy subjects and of severe aplastic anemia patients had their TCR repertoires deep-sequenced. Patients were enrolled under clinicaltrials.gov protocols 00001620, 01623167, 00001397, 00071045, 00081523 and 00961064 in the USA. Ficoll-Paque density gradient centrifugation was used to isolate peripheral blood mononuclear cells. Before DNA was extracted, CD4+ and CD8+ T cells were sorted using either FACS or magnetic beads.

The V gene is TRBV6-6 and the J gene is TRBJ1-1, with TRBD1 tentatively as D gene (5 bases match). The sequence derives from a human donor with aplastic anemia. The specimen sequenced was sorted CD4+, CD8+, or CD8+CD57+ T cells (not recorded which) from PBMCs. For the CDR3, the sequence is CASSSHRSGNTEAFF. The base sequence is TGTGCCAGCAGTTCACACAGGTCGGGGAACACTGAAGCTTTCTTT.